This T cell receptor (beta chain) was captured in a study of cytomegalovirus exposure and HLA in healthy donors. Study-level points and caveats: A reported reduction in N-insertions relative to the 666-donor mean was seen in an Asian-associated ancestry cluster in a later analysis.

Of note for this clone: Its antigen is unknown.

This PCR relied on a set of 60 Vbeta primers and 13 Jbeta primers. Only in-frame clones appear in the TCRdb table, and some are missing; sequencing was by immunoSEQ multiplex PCR. The table shows a few hundred thousand clones, with 80% occurring only once. The origin of this receptor is a girl aged 2 to 9 in good health and CMV-seronegative. Sequencing was performed on PBMCs.

CDR3 sequence: CASRGQAGSNQPQHF. Here the CDR3 DNA reads TGTGCCAGCAGAGGGCAGGCGGGAAGCAATCAGCCCCAGCATTTT. This chain joins TRBV6-5 and TRBJ1-5; no firm D call. CDR1 and CDR2 (germline): MNHEY, SVGAGI. The V end lost 6 bases, the J end lost 1 base, and 13 bases lay between the germline ends. The CDR3 length is 15 residues.